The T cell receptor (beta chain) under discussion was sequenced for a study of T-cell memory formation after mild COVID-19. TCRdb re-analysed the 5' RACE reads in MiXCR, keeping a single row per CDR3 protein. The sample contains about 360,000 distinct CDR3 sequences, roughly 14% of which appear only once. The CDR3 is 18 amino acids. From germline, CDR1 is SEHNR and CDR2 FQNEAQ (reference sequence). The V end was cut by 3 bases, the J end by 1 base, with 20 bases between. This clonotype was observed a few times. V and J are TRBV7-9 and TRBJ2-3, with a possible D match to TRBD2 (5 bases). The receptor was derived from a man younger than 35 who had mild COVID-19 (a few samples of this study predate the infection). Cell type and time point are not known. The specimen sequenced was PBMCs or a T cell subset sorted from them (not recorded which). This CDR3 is CASSLRVVAPGGTDTQYF. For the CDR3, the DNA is TGTGCCAGCAGCTTGAGGGTCGTAGCGCCCGGTGGCACAGATACGCAGTATTTT.